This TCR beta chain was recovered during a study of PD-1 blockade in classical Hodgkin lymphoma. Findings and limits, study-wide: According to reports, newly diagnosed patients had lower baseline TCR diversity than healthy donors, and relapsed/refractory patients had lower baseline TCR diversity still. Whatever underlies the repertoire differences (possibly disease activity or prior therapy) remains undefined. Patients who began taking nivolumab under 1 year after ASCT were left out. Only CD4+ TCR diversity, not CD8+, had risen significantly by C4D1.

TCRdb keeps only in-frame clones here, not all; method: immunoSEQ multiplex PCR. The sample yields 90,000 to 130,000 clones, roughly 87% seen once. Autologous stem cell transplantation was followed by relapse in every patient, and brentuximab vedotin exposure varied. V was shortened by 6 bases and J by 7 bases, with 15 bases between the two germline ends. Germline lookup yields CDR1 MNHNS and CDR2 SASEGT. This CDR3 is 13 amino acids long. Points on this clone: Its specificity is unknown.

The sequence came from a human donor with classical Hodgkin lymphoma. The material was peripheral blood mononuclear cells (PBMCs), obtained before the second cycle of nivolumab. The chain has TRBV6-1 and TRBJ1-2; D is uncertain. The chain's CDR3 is CASSRPLSGGYTF. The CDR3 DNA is TGTGCCAGCAGCAGACCACTAAGTGGTGGCTACACCTTC.